Shown below are 20 T cell receptor beta chains from a single sample sequenced in a study of identical twins. Each CDR3 protein gets one entry after TCRdb re-called the 5' RACE reads with MiXCR. The sample yields 500,000 to 650,000 distinct CDR3 sequences, 20% to 25% seen once. The same data also went into a second study, on yellow fever vaccine responses in identical twins.

The sample consisted of CD4+ T cells sorted from blood. Receptors were obtained from a young woman in good health.

CDR3 in DNA: TGCGCCAGCACTATGAGGGCAAACGCGAACACCGGGGAGCTGTTTTTT. As protein: CASTMRANANTGELFF. V and J are TRBV5-1 and TRBJ2-2; TRBD2 might be the D (5 bases). This CDR3 is built from 16 residues. Looked up from germline, CDR1 is SGHRS and CDR2 is YFSETQ. Deletions cut 6 bases from V and 0 bases from J, with 15 bases between.

This clonotype was detected a few times. CDR3 protein: CASSLNSLDTQYF. The DNA for the CDR3 is TGTGCCAGCAGCTTAAATTCCCTTGATACGCAGTATTTT. This chain connects TRBV7-9 to TRBJ2-3; D is unclear. Germline values: CDR1 SEHNR, CDR2 FQNEAQ (reference sequence). This CDR3 contains 13 residues. V was trimmed by 2 bases and J by 6 bases, leaving 9 bases between them.

This rearrangement joins TRBV7-2 to TRBJ2-7; D is uncertain. The germline V gene has CDR1 SGHTA and CDR2 FQGNSA. The germline V and J ends were trimmed by 1 base and 6 bases, with 13 bases remaining between them. The CDR3 totals 14 residues. The chain's CDR3 is CASSLVGSGGEQYF. DNA of the CDR3: TGTGCCAGCAGCTTAGTGGGGTCGGGCGGCGAGCAGTACTTC.

A few counts support this clonotype. The chain carries TRBV7-9 and TRBJ2-3, with TRBD2 matching 15 bases. This CDR3 has 16 residues. Looked up from germline, CDR1 is SEHNR and CDR2 is FQNEAQ (reference sequence). The junction had 3 bases not matched to a gene; V was cut back by 3 bases and J by 5 bases. The CDR3 bases are TGTGCCAGCAGCTTGGGGACTAGCGGGGGGAAAGATACGCAGTATTTT. It yields the protein CASSLGTSGGKDTQYF.

The V call is TRBV5-1, the J call TRBJ2-7, with D perhaps TRBD1 or TRBD2 (6 bases each). The length of the CDR3 is 14 residues. The V end was cut by 7 bases, the J end by 2 bases, with 16 bases between. Looked up from germline, CDR1 is SGHRS and CDR2 is YFSETQ. The CDR3 DNA follows: TGCGCCAGCCAGCCGCGGGACACAGCCTACGAGCAGTACTTC. It is translated as CASQPRDTAYEQYF.

The rearrangement links TRBV4-1 to TRBJ2-4, with D maybe TRBD2 (6 bases). Germline V lookup: CDR1 MGHRA, CDR2 YSYEKL. The CDR3 is 15 amino acids. Trimming left V 1 base short and J 5 bases short, with 12 bases between. CDR3 sequence: CASSQAPTRENIQYF. DNA of the CDR3: TGCGCCAGCAGCCAAGCCCCGACTAGAGAAAACATTCAGTACTTC.

The gene calls are TRBV5-1 and TRBJ2-1; maybe TRBD2 (5 bases). Germline lookup yields CDR1 SGHRS and CDR2 YFSETQ. Trimming cost V 4 bases and J 6 bases, with 17 bases left between them. The CDR3 is made up of 15 amino acids. Written as DNA, the CDR3 is TGCGCCAGCAGCCAGGACGGGGAGCTTCTCAATGAGCAGTTCTTC. This encodes CASSQDGELLNEQFF.

This clonotype turned up a few times. V is TRBV4-2 and J is TRBJ1-1; the D is unclear. With 3 bases removed from V and 9 bases from J, the gap between germline ends came to 8 bases. CDR1 LGHNA and CDR2 YNFKEQ come from the germline V gene. The CDR3 has 11 residues. DNA for the CDR3: TGTGCCAGCAGCCAGGATTTGAAAGCTTTCTTT. It codes for CASSQDLKAFF.

V and J are TRBV5-1 and TRBJ1-1; D possibly corresponds to TRBD1 (5 bases). Trimming stripped 3 bases from V and 4 bases from J, with 22 bases between. The CDR3 contains 17 residues. Per germline, CDR1 SGHRS and CDR2 YFSETQ. In DNA form, the CDR3 reads TGCGCCAGCAGCTCGGCGTCGGGAGGGACGTTGGGCACTGAAGCTTTCTTT. It yields the protein CASSSASGGTLGTEAFF.

This clonotype occurred a few times. The chain joins TRBV7-9 to TRBJ2-1; no reliable D call. Germline V lookup: CDR1 SEHNR, CDR2 FQNEAQ (reference sequence). The CDR3 is 13 amino acids. V was clipped by 7 bases and J by 7 bases, with 14 bases between them. In DNA, the CDR3 is TGTGCCAGCACCCGGCGAGGACGGAATGAGCAGTTCTTC. Amino acids: CASTRRGRNEQFF.

The chain employs TRBV5-4 and TRBJ2-3; TRBD1 matches at 8 bases. CDR3 length: 16 amino acids. Germline CDR1 reads SGHNT; CDR2 reads YYREEE (reference sequence). Germline trimming cut 0 bases from V and 3 bases from J; bases unmatched to any gene: 6. This chain's CDR3 is CASSLGTGLGTDTQYF. The CDR3 DNA reads TGTGCCAGCAGCTTGGGGACAGGGCTTGGAACAGATACGCAGTATTTT.

The chain links TRBV3-1 to TRBJ2-4, with TRBD1 matching over 8 bases. With V trimmed by 1 base and J by 6 bases, 2 bases remained unmatched. CDR1 and CDR2 (germline): LGHDT, YNNKEL (reference sequence). The CDR3 is made up of 14 amino acids. The CDR3 reads CASSQGTGRNIQYF. The CDR3 DNA follows: TGTGCCAGCAGCCAAGGGACAGGGAGAAACATTCAGTACTTC.

This clonotype appeared a few times. V is TRBV5-1 and J is TRBJ2-5, with 9 positions matching TRBD1. J was trimmed by 3 bases and V by 6 bases; bases with no gene match: 6. The CDR3 totals 14 residues. Per germline, CDR1 SGHRS and CDR2 YFSETQ. The CDR3 spells CASNSGQGKETQYF. As DNA, the CDR3 is TGCGCCAGCAATAGCGGACAGGGGAAAGAGACCCAGTACTTC.

This clonotype was counted between two and nine times. As DNA, the CDR3 is TGTGCCAGCAGTTTAGGAGGGATAGGCTACACCTTC. Translation gives CASSLGGIGYTF. V usage is TRBV12-3 or TRBV12-4 and J usage is TRBJ1-2; no clear D. The CDR3 loop spans 12 amino acids. Between the trimmed V and J ends, which lost 1 base and 8 bases, there was a span of 8 bases.

The genes are TRBV14 and TRBJ1-1; no definite D call. From germline, CDR1 is SGHDN and CDR2 FVKESK. Deletions cut 6 bases from V and 0 bases from J, with 14 bases between. This CDR3 is 15 amino acids long. CDR3 sequence: CASSQWGGMNTEAFF. The CDR3 region has the DNA TGTGCCAGCAGTCAGTGGGGAGGGATGAACACTGAAGCTTTCTTT.

V usage is TRBV12-3 or TRBV12-4 and J usage is TRBJ2-2; 8 bases line up with TRBD2. Germline trimming cut 6 bases from V and 2 bases from J; bases unmatched to any gene: 11. The CDR3 runs 17 residues. CDR3 sequence (DNA): TGTGCCAGCAGACAAAGGACTAGCCAGCCAAACACCGGGGAGCTGTTTTTT. Protein product: CASRQRTSQPNTGELFF.

This clonotype showed up just a few times. CDR3 sequence reads: CASSYSGGGLATNEKLFF. DNA for the CDR3: TGTGCCAGCAGTTACTCGGGAGGGGGGCTTGCAACTAATGAAAAACTGTTTTTT. J is TRBJ1-4 and V is TRBV6-5; tentatively, D is TRBD1 (6 bases). Trimming took off 0 bases at V and 0 bases at J, with 14 bases between the two ends. This CDR3 region has 18 residues. The germline V gene encodes CDR1 MNHEY and CDR2 SVGAGI.

The chain is built from TRBV11-2 and TRBJ1-2, with D uncertain. The CDR3 covers 12 residues. From germline, CDR1 is SGHAT and CDR2 FQNNGV. Trimming stripped 2 bases from V and 7 bases from J, with 8 bases between. The CDR3 loop is CASSLSSGGYTF. The CDR3 DNA reads TGTGCCAGCAGCTTATCATCCGGTGGCTACACCTTC.

The chain combines TRBV27 with TRBJ1-5; tentative D call: TRBD1 (6 bases). Germline CDR1 and CDR2: MNHEY and SMNVEV (reference sequence). The ends were cut back, 2 bases at V and 6 bases at J, with 14 bases in the middle. This CDR3 contains 15 residues. This chain's CDR3 is CASSLKGVISQPQHF. CDR3 bases: TGTGCCAGCAGTTTAAAGGGGGTCATCAGTCAGCCCCAGCATTTT.

This clonotype was seen a few times. This chain connects TRBV5-1 to TRBJ2-2; TRBD1 might be the D (6 bases). Deletions cut 4 bases from V and 7 bases from J, with 17 bases between. The V gene's germline CDR1 is SGHRS and CDR2 YFSETQ. The CDR3 totals 15 residues. In nucleotides, the CDR3 is TGCGCCAGCAGCCCCCCAGGGGCCAAGGTCGGGGAGCTGTTTTTT. Protein sequence: CASSPPGAKVGELFF. The full variable domain, its missing parts supplied by reference TRBV5-1 and TRBJ2-2, is KAGVTQTPRYLIKTRGQQVTLSCSPISGHRSVSWYQQTPGQGLQFLFEYFSETQRNKGNFPGRFSGRQFSNSRSEMNVSTLELGDSALYLCASSPPGAKVGELFFGEGSRLTVL.